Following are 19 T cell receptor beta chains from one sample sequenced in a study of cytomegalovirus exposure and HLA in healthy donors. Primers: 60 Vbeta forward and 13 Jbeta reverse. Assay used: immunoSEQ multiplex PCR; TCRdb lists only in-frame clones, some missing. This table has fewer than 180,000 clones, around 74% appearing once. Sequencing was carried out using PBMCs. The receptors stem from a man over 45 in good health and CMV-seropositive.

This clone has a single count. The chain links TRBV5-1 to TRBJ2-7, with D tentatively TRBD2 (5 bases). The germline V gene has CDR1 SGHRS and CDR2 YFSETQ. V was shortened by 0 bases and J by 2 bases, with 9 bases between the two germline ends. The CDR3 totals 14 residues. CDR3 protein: CASSLGGKTYEQYF. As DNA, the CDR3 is TGCGCCAGCAGCTTGGGAGGGAAGACCTACGAGCAGTACTTC.

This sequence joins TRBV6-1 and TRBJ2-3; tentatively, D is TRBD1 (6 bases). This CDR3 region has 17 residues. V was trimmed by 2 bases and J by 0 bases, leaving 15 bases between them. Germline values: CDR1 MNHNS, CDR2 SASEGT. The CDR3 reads CASSEIWTATSTDTQYF. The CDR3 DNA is TGTGCCAGCAGTGAAATCTGGACAGCGACTAGCACAGATACGCAGTATTTT.

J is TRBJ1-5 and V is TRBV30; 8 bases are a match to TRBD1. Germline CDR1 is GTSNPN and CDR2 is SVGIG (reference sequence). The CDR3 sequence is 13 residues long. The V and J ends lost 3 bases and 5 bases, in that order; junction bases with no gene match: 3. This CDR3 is CAWRTGEDQPQHF. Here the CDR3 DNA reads TGTGCCTGGAGGACAGGGGAAGATCAGCCCCAGCATTTT.

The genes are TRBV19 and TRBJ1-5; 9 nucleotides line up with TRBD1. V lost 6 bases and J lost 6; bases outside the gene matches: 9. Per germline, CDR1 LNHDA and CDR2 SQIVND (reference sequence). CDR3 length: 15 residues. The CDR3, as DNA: TGTGCCAGTAGGGACAGGGGAGCCCCCAGTCAGCCCCAGCATTTT. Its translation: CASRDRGAPSQPQHF.

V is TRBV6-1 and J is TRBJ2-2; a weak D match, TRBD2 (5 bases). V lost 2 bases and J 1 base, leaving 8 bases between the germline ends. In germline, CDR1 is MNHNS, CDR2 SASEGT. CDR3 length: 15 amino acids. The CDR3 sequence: CASSERGLNTGELFF. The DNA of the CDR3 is TGTGCCAGCAGTGAACGCGGACTGAACACCGGGGAGCTGTTTTTT.

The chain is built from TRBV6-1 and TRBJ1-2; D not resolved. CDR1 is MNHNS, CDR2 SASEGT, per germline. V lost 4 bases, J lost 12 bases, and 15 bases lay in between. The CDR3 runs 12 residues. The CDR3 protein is CASSGQRAPHTF. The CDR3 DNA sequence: TGTGCCAGCAGTGGCCAGAGGGCCCCACACACCTTC.

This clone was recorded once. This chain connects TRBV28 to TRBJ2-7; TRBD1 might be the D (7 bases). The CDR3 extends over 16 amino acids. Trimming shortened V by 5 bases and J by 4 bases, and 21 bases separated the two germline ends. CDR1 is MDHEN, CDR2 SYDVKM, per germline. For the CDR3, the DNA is TGTGCCAGCAGTGCCCCGGGGCAGGGGGGCATTTACGAGCAGTACTTC. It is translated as CASSAPGQGGIYEQYF.

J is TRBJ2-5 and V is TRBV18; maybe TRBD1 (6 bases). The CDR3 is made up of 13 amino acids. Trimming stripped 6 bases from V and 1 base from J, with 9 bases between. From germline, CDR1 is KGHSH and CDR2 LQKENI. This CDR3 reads CASSDRTQETQYF. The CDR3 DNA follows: TGTGCCAGCTCTGACAGGACCCAAGAGACCCAGTACTTC. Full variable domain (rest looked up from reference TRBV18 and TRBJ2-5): NAGVMQNPRHLVRRRGQEARLRCSPMKGHSHVYWYRQLPEEGLKFMVYLQKENIIDESGMPKERFSAEFPKEGPSILRIQQVVRGDSAAYFCASSDRTQETQYFGPGTRLLVL.

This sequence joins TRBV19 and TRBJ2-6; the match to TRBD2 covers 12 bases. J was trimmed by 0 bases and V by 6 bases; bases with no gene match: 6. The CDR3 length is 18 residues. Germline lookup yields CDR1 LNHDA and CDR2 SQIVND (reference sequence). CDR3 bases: TGTGCCAGTAGCTCGGGACTAGCGGGCCGCTCTGGGGCCAACGTCCTGACTTTC. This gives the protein CASSSGLAGRSGANVLTF.

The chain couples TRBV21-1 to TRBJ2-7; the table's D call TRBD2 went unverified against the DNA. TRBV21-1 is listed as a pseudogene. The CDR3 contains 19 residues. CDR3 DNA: TGTGCCAGCAGCAAACATCCCGGACTAGCGGGAGCCGTCTGCTACGAGCAGTACTTC. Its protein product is CASSKHPGLAGAVCYEQYF.

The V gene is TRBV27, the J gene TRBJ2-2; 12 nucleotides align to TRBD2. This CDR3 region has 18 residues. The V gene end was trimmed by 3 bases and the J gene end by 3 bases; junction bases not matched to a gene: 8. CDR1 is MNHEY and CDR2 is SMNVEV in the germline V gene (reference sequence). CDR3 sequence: CASSFLAGGPRDTGELFF. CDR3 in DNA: TGTGCCAGCAGTTTTCTAGCGGGAGGGCCCCGCGACACCGGGGAGCTGTTTTTT.

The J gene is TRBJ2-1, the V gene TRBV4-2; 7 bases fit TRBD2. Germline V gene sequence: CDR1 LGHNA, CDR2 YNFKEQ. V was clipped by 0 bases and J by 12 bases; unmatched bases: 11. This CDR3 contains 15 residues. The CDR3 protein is CASSQDVRGRVRQFF. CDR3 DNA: TGTGCCAGCAGCCAAGATGTTAGAGGGAGGGTAAGGCAGTTCTTC.

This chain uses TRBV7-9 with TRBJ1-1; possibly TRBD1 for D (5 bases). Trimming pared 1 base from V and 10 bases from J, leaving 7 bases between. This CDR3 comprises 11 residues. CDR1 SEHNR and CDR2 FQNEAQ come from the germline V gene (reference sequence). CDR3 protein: CASSLDQGAFF. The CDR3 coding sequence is TGTGCCAGCAGCTTAGACCAGGGAGCTTTCTTT.

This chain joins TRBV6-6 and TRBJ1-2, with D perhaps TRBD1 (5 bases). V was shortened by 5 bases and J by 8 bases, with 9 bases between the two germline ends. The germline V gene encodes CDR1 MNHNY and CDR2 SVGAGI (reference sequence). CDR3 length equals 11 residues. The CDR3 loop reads CASSKGAGYTF. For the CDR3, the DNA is TGTGCCAGCAGTAAAGGGGCGGGCTACACCTTC.

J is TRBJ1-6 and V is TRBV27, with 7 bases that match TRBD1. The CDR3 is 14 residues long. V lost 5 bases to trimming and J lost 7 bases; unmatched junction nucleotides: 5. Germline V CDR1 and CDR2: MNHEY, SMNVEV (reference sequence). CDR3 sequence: CASSPDRRNSPLHF. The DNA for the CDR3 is TGTGCCAGCAGTCCGGACAGGCGAAATTCACCCCTCCACTTT.

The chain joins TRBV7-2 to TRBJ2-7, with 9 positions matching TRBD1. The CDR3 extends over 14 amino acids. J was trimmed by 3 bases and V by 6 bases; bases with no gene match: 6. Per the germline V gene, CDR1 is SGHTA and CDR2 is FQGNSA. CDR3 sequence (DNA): TGTGCCAGCAGGTTCCGGACAGGGGACTACGAGCAGTACTTC. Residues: CASRFRTGDYEQYF.

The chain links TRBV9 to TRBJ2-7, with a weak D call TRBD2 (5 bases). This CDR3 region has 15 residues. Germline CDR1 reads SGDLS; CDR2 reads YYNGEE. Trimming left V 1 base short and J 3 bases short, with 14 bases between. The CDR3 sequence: CASSVHAGDNYEQYF. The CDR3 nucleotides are TGTGCCAGCAGCGTACATGCGGGTGATAACTACGAGCAGTACTTC.

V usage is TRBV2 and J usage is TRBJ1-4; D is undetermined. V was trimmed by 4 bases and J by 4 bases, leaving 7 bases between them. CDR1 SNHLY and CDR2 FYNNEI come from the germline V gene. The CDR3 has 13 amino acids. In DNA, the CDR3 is TGTGCCAGCAGTGGGCGGAGTAATGAAAAACTGTTTTTT. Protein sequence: CASSGRSNEKLFF.

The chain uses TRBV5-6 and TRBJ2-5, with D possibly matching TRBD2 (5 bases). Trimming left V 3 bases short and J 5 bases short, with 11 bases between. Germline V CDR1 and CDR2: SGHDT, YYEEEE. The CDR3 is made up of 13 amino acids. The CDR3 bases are TGTGCCAGCAGCTCAGGACTCGGGGAGACCCAGTACTTC. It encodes CASSSGLGETQYF.